This record covers a single T cell receptor (beta chain). No antigen is known for it. Here immunoSEQ multiplex PCR was the method, and the copy in TCRdb shows in-frame clones only, minus some. The sample consists of approximately 340,000 clones, approximately 81% of them appearing once. This CDR3 spans 15 amino acids. Germline CDR1 is SGHAT and CDR2 is FQNNGV. The V gene end was trimmed by 1 base and the J gene end by 2 bases; junction bases not matched to a gene: 1. The sample originates from a study of Ad26.COV2.S vaccination and SARS-CoV-2 variants. In the study overall: Ad26.COV2.S arm of COV1001 included the donor. Findings and limits, study-wide: Vaccinees showed greater spike-specific TCR breadth than placebo recipients.

The treatment is: 15 to 20 received Ad26.COV2.S at low or high dose, single or two shots; about 5 received placebo; per-sample allocation not given. It was on day 63 after the first vaccine or placebo injection that samples were taken. This Boston cohort included adults aged 18-55 years. The sequences come from peripheral blood, collected in a trial of Ad26.COV2.S vaccine versus placebo. The receptor comes from a person between 18 and 60 years old who received the Ad26.COV2.S COVID-19 vaccine or a placebo. The rearrangement links TRBV11-2 to TRBJ2-3; TRBD2 matches 9 bases. DNA of the CDR3: TGTGCCAGCAGCTTAGCTAGCGGGGACACAGATACGCAGTATTTT. Its protein product is CASSLASGDTDTQYF.